The rows below give T cell receptor beta chains drawn from one sample of a study of control samples from healthy donors and cancer patients. Sequencing was performed with immunoSEQ multiplex PCR; in TCRdb, only in-frame clones are kept and a portion is missing. The sample has about 18,000 clones; roughly 80% are singletons. The material sequenced was PBMCs. The receptors were sampled from a woman between 65 and 79 years old with lung cancer. Each CDR3 is given with its conserved first and last residue. The D gene is left open where the match is weak. Some rows have no size entry. The others give once, few or many, or a class for an expanded clone.

J gene | clone size | D gene | V gene | CDR3 length | CDR3 protein | CDR3 DNA
TRBJ2-3 | - | - | TRBV7-2 | 14 | CASSLPGGTDTQYF | TGTGCCAGCAGCTTGCCAGGGGGCACAGATACGCAGTATTTT
TRBJ1-6 | - | - | TRBV30 | 13 | CAWSWGRDSPLHF | TGTGCCTGGAGTTGGGGGCGAGATTCACCCCTCCACTTT
TRBJ1-1 | - | - | TRBV2 | 12 | CASSEAGTEAFF | TGTGCCAGCAGTGAAGCTGGGACAGAAGCTTTCTTT
TRBJ1-4 | - | - | TRBV7-2 | 12 | CASSLYREQLFF | TGTGCCAGCAGCCTATACAGGGAGCAACTGTTTTTT
TRBJ2-5 | - | - | TRBV14 | 14 | CASSPLRELETQYF | TGTGCCAGCAGCCCTCTAAGGGAGCTAGAGACCCAGTACTTC
TRBJ2-2 | - | - | TRBV6-5 | 13 | CASWEQGTGELFF | TGTGCCAGTTGGGAGCAGGGCACCGGGGAGCTGTTTTTT
TRBJ2-2 | - | - | TRBV6-5 | 15 | CASIRSGVNTGELFF | TGTGCCAGCATTAGGAGTGGGGTAAACACCGGGGAGCTGTTTTTT
TRBJ2-1 | medium-sized | - | TRBV9 | 13 | CASSPVSYNEQFF | TGTGCCAGCAGCCCCGTCTCCTACAATGAGCAGTTCTTC
TRBJ2-5 | - | TRBD2 | TRBV5-6 | 16 | CASSLTSGRGEETQYF | TGTGCCAGCAGCTTGACTAGCGGGAGGGGGGAAGAGACCCAGTACTTC
TRBJ1-6 | - | - | TRBV30 | 13 | CAQGSEDNSPLHF | TGTGCCCAAGGAAGCGAAGACAATTCACCCCTCCACTTT
TRBJ2-7 | - | - | TRBV29-1 | 11 | CSVDTGNEQYF | TGCAGCGTTGACACGGGCAACGAGCAGTACTTC
TRBJ2-1 | few | TRBD2 | TRBV5-4 | 15 | CASSFSSGRGNEQFF | TGTGCCAGCAGCTTCTCTAGCGGGAGGGGGAATGAGCAGTTCTTC
TRBJ2-7 | - | TRBD2 | TRBV30 | 15 | CAWSRERDRSYEQYF | TGTGCCTGGAGTCGTGAGCGGGATAGATCCTACGAGCAGTACTTC
TRBJ2-1 | - | - | TRBV7-3 | 14 | CASSERTRDNEQFF | TGTGCCAGCAGCGAGAGGACCAGGGACAATGAGCAGTTCTTC
TRBJ1-3 | medium-sized | TRBD1 | TRBV29-1 | 14 | CSVGGQDTGNTIYF | TGCAGCGTTGGGGGACAGGACACTGGAAACACCATATATTTT
TRBJ2-1 | - | - | TRBV6-5 | 13 | CASSYGGTREQFF | TGTGCCAGCAGTTATGGAGGAACTCGTGAGCAGTTCTTC
TRBJ1-2 | once | - | TRBV5-1 | 14 | CASSLESQHYGYTF | TGCGCCAGCAGCTTGGAATCACAGCACTATGGCTACACCTTC
TRBJ1-1 | - | TRBD1 | TRBV10-1 | 13 | CASSEGQGTEAFF | TGCGCCAGCAGTGAGGGACAGGGCACTGAAGCTTTCTTT
TRBJ1-1 | - | - | TRBV11-2 | 17 | CASSFRFPAGGNTEAFF | TGTGCCAGCAGCTTTAGGTTCCCCGCGGGGGGGAACACTGAAGCTTTCTTT
TRBJ2-1 | - | TRBD2 | TRBV19 | 17 | CASSWASGETLYNEQFF | TGTGCCAGTAGTTGGGCTAGCGGGGAAACCCTCTACAATGAGCAGTTCTTC
TRBJ1-4 | - | - | TRBV20-1 | 12 | CSASPGTTELFF | TGCAGTGCTAGTCCCGGGACGACCGAACTGTTTTTT
TRBJ1-2 | - | - | TRBV7-9 | 14 | CASSPTRVTGGYTF | TGTGCCAGCAGCCCAACCAGGGTAACCGGTGGCTACACCTTC
TRBJ1-1 | - | - | TRBV19 | 12 | CASRTVNTEAFF | TGTGCCAGTAGGACAGTGAACACTGAAGCTTTCTTT
TRBJ2-5 | - | - | TRBV2 | 12 | CASSPPGETQYF | TGTGCCAGCAGTCCGCCGGGGGAGACCCAGTACTTC
TRBJ2-3 | - | - | TRBV28 | 15 | CASSSLRGGWDTQYF | TGTGCCAGCAGTTCCCTAAGGGGCGGGTGGGATACGCAGTATTTT
TRBJ2-3 | - | - | TRBV15 | 14 | CATSRAGSTDTQYF | TGTGCCACCAGCAGAGCGGGTAGCACAGATACGCAGTATTTT
TRBJ1-5 | large | - | TRBV6-6 | 14 | CASSYVDGNQPQHF | TGTGCCAGCAGTTACGTAGACGGCAATCAGCCCCAGCATTTT
TRBJ2-4 | - | TRBD2 | TRBV7-2 | 17 | CASSLGGLAGRWDIQYF | TGTGCCAGCAGCTTAGGGGGACTAGCGGGACGGTGGGACATTCAGTACTTC
TRBJ2-7 | - | - | TRBV6-5 | 14 | CASSPALAGYEQYF | TGTGCCAGCAGTCCTGCACTAGCCGGCTACGAGCAGTACTTC
TRBJ1-6 | - | - | TRBV4-1 | 16 | CASSRSPDGNNSPLHF | TGCGCCAGCAGCCGCTCACCTGACGGTAATAATTCACCCCTCCACTTT
TRBJ2-1 | - | TRBD2 | TRBV3-1/TRBV3-2 | 16 | CASSRGTATSGNEQFF | TGTGCCAGCAGCCGGGGAACGGCGACTAGCGGGAATGAGCAGTTCTTC
TRBJ1-1 | - | - | TRBV7-9 | 16 | CASSLARNYVNTEAFF | TGTGCCAGCAGCTTAGCCAGGAACTATGTGAACACTGAAGCTTTCTTT
TRBJ1-1 | - | - | TRBV9 | 13 | CASSPGLNTEAFF | TGTGCCAGCAGCCCCGGCTTGAACACTGAAGCTTTCTTT
TRBJ2-1 | - | - | TRBV27 | 16 | CASIPGVGSSYNEQFF | TGTGCCAGCATTCCCGGAGTCGGGAGCTCCTACAATGAGCAGTTCTTC
TRBJ2-3 | - | TRBD2 | TRBV5-6 | 16 | CASSLRLAGSTDTQYF | TGTGCCAGCAGCCTTCGACTAGCGGGTAGCACAGATACGCAGTATTTT
TRBJ1-2 | - | - | TRBV11-1 | 13 | CASSLSEGGGYTF | TGTGCCAGCAGCCTAAGTGAAGGGGGTGGCTACACCTTC
TRBJ2-7 | - | - | TRBV9 | 17 | CASSVGQGSPASYEQYF | TGTGCCAGCAGCGTAGGTCAGGGGTCCCCAGCTTCCTACGAGCAGTACTTC
TRBJ1-4 | - | TRBD1 | TRBV7-9 | 15 | CASSFSGTGNEKLFF | TGTGCCAGCAGCTTCTCCGGGACAGGGAATGAAAAACTGTTTTTT
TRBJ2-7 | - | - | TRBV19 | 14 | CASSISRGRHEQYF | TGTGCCAGTAGTATCTCTCGGGGGCGGCACGAGCAGTACTTC
TRBJ1-2 | - | TRBD1 | TRBV5-6 | 16 | CASSLEGGAFYYGYTF | TGTGCCAGCAGCTTGGAAGGGGGCGCTTTCTACTATGGCTACACCTTC
TRBJ2-6 | - | - | TRBV12-5 | 16 | CASGLLRGAGANVLTF | TGTGCTAGTGGTTTGTTAAGGGGCGCTGGGGCCAACGTCCTGACTTTC
TRBJ1-2 | - | TRBD1 | TRBV10-3 | 14 | CAISPGTGTYGYTF | TGTGCCATCAGTCCCGGGACAGGGACCTATGGCTACACCTTC
TRBJ1-3 | - | - | TRBV19 | 14 | CASSTGYTGNTIYF | TGTGCCAGTAGTACAGGGTATACTGGAAACACCATATATTTT
TRBJ2-5 | - | TRBD2 | TRBV29-1 | 15 | CSVRGERGIQETQYF | TGCAGCGTGCGGGGGGAGCGGGGGATTCAAGAGACCCAGTACTTC
TRBJ2-7 | - | TRBD2 | TRBV4-1 | 13 | CASSPGGFTEQYF | TGCGCCAGCAGCCCGGGGGGGTTTACCGAGCAGTACTTC
TRBJ1-5 | - | - | TRBV30 | 13 | CAWKGDGNQPQHF | TGTGCCTGGAAAGGGGATGGCAATCAGCCCCAGCATTTT
TRBJ1-4 | once | TRBD1 | TRBV24-1 | 16 | CATSDRTGTGKEKLFF | TGTGCCACCAGTGATCGCACCGGGACAGGGAAAGAAAAACTGTTTTTT
TRBJ2-7 | once | - | TRBV28 | 14 | CASSSTRDLNEQYF | TGTGCCAGCAGCTCGACCCGGGATCTCAACGAGCAGTACTTC
TRBJ2-5 | - | TRBD2 | TRBV4-3 | 15 | CASSQERGGGETQYF | TGCGCCAGCAGCCAAGAACGGGGGGGAGGGGAGACCCAGTACTTC
TRBJ2-7 | - | TRBD2 | TRBV11-2 | 18 | CASSPGTSGRYEGDEQYF | TGTGCCAGCAGCCCAGGGACTAGCGGGAGATATGAAGGGGACGAGCAGTACTTC
TRBJ2-3 | - | - | TRBV5-5 | 16 | CASSLIPSADGDTQYF | TGTGCCAGCAGCTTGATCCCTAGCGCCGATGGGGATACGCAGTATTTT
TRBJ2-7 | - | - | TRBV11-3 | 12 | CASSFPSGEQYF | TGTGCCAGCAGCTTCCCTTCCGGCGAGCAGTACTTC
TRBJ2-7 | - | - | TRBV6-1 | 16 | CASSERSGVSSYEQYF | TGTGCCAGCAGTGAACGCTCGGGGGTATCCTCCTACGAGCAGTACTTC
TRBJ1-6 | - | - | TRBV28 | 11 | CASSTGLPLHF | TGTGCCAGCAGCACAGGGCTACCCCTCCACTTT
TRBJ1-4 | - | TRBD1 | TRBV30 | 14 | CAWTADRGIEKLFF | TGTGCCTGGACCGCCGACAGGGGAATAGAAAAACTGTTTTTT